A single sample gave rise to the 30 T cell receptor beta chains below, sequenced in a study of post-analysis software for immune sequencing data. cDNA libraries of TCR beta carried unique molecular identifiers. In TCRdb, the PCR reads were re-called with MiXCR into one record per CDR3 protein. The table shows roughly 540,000 distinct CDR3 sequences, with 30% to 40% occurring only once. Antigen specificity for these receptors is unknown. Points from the study as a whole: TRBV5-6, TRBV5-1 and TRBV20-1 belonged to a set of five TRBV segments that were more frequent in patients than controls.

The specimen sequenced was blood. These receptor sequences come from a girl aged 2-17 years with multiple sclerosis.

The rearrangement uses TRBV4-1 and TRBJ2-5; possibly TRBD1 or TRBD2 for D (5 bases each). The CDR3 is 17 amino acids. Looked up from germline, CDR1 is MGHRA and CDR2 is YSYEKL. V lost 4 bases and J 5 bases, leaving 23 bases between the germline ends. CDR3 DNA sequence: TGCGCCAGCAGCCCAGCTGAGGGGATTAGGACGGGGGAGACCCAGTACTTC. The encoded protein is CASSPAEGIRTGETQYF.

CDR3 sequence: CASSLNLYGYTF. CDR3 coding DNA: TGTGCCAGCAGTTTAAATCTTTATGGCTACACCTTC. V usage is TRBV12-3 or TRBV12-4 and J usage is TRBJ1-2; D ambiguous. This CDR3 spans 12 amino acids. Trimming shortened V by 2 bases and J by 5 bases, and 6 bases separated the two germline ends.

The rearrangement joins TRBV27 to TRBJ1-5; D is ambiguous. V was trimmed by 3 bases and J by 6 bases, leaving 12 bases between them. The germline CDR1 and CDR2 sequences are MNHEY and SMNVEV (reference sequence). The CDR3 loop spans 14 amino acids. This chain's CDR3 is CASSFRGVGQPQHF. The DNA of the CDR3 is TGTGCCAGCAGTTTCCGCGGGGTTGGTCAGCCCCAGCATTTT.

The chain employs TRBV20-1 and TRBJ2-1; TRBD2 matches at 11 bases. Germline assignment: CDR1 DFQATT and CDR2 SNEGSKA (reference sequence). Trimming took 2 bases from V and 7 from J; bases not matched to a gene: 10. CDR3 length equals 16 residues. The chain's CDR3 is CSARNSASGGRNEQFF. The CDR3 DNA follows: TGCAGTGCTAGAAATAGCGCTAGCGGGGGGAGAAATGAGCAGTTCTTC.

The table lists this clonotype with many counts. The chain couples TRBV7-9 to TRBJ2-3, with TRBD1 matching 8 bases. This CDR3 contains 15 residues. J lost 1 base, V lost 5 bases, and 5 bases had no gene match. From germline, CDR1 is SEHNR and CDR2 FQNEAQ (reference sequence). CDR3 DNA: TGTGCCAGCAGCCCACGACAGGGGCGCACAGATACGCAGTATTTT. Translated: CASSPRQGRTDTQYF.

CDR3: CSARELAVNTDTQYF. The CDR3 DNA is TGCAGTGCTAGAGAACTAGCGGTAAACACAGATACGCAGTATTTT. The rearrangement uses TRBV20-1 and TRBJ2-3; TRBD2 matches at 8 bases. This CDR3 comprises 15 residues. V lost 0 bases to trimming and J lost 2 bases; unmatched junction nucleotides: 4. CDR1 DFQATT and CDR2 SNEGSKA come from the germline V gene (reference sequence).

This chain uses TRBV5-1 with TRBJ2-1; D assignment may be TRBD1 or TRBD2 (5 bases each). CDR1 and CDR2 from the germline V gene are SGHRS and YFSETQ. Trimming cost V 4 bases and J 6 bases, with 11 bases left between them. The CDR3 has 13 amino acids. The chain's CDR3 is CASSGGVLNEQFF. In DNA form, the CDR3 reads TGCGCCAGCAGCGGGGGAGTCCTCAATGAGCAGTTCTTC.

This chain connects TRBV6-1 to TRBJ2-5; D uncertain. The DNA end is more similar to TRBJ2-7, so the J call may be wrong. This CDR3 has 13 amino acids. CDR1 and CDR2 from the germline V gene are MNHNS and SASEGT. Here the CDR3 DNA reads TGTGCCAGCAGTGAAGGTCACAGCTACGAGCAGTACTTC. Protein sequence: CASSEGHSYEQYF.

This clonotype was counted ten times or more. This chain joins TRBV4-2 and TRBJ2-3, with D possibly matching TRBD1 (5 bases). Germline V lookup: CDR1 LGHNA, CDR2 YNFKEQ. V was cut by 3 bases and J by 2 bases, with 6 bases left in between. CDR3 length equals 13 residues. The CDR3 DNA reads TGTGCCAGCAGCCAGGGGCCCACAGATACGCAGTATTTT. Protein: CASSQGPTDTQYF.

This clonotype was detected a few times. V usage is TRBV3-1 and J usage is TRBJ2-3, with 12 positions matching TRBD1. V shed 0 bases, J shed 4 bases, and the junction held 2 bases outside the gene matches. The CDR3 spans 16 residues. CDR1 and CDR2 from the germline V gene are LGHDT and YNNKEL (reference sequence). The CDR3 DNA is TGTGCCAGCAGCCAAGAGGGGACAGGGGGCGCAGATACGCAGTATTTT. This codes for CASSQEGTGGADTQYF.

J is TRBJ2-5 and V is TRBV7-9; no clear D. CDR3 length: 13 amino acids. Germline V gene sequence: CDR1 SEHNR, CDR2 FQNEAQ (reference sequence). V was cut by 5 bases and J by 5 bases, with 12 bases left in between. CDR3 region: CASSPKGPETQYF. As DNA, the CDR3 is TGTGCCAGCAGCCCTAAGGGCCCCGAGACCCAGTACTTC.

CDR3 amino acids: CASSLYAGVLREQFF. The CDR3 DNA sequence: TGTGCCAGCAGCTTATACGCGGGGGTTTTGAGGGAGCAGTTCTTC. The chain has TRBV7-2 and TRBJ2-1; TRBD2 matches 7 bases. The V gene end was trimmed by 2 bases and the J gene end by 10 bases; junction bases not matched to a gene: 11. Per the germline V gene, CDR1 is SGHTA and CDR2 is FQGNSA. The CDR3 sequence is 15 residues long. Looking up the rest from reference TRBV7-2 and TRBJ2-1 gives the full variable domain: GAGVSQSPSNKVTEKGKDVELRCDPISGHTALYWYRQSLGQGLEFLIYFQGNSAPDKSGLPSDRFSAERTGGSVSTLTIQRTQQEDSAVYLCASSLYAGVLREQFFGPGTRLTVL.

The sample holds a few counts of this clonotype. The chain combines TRBV29-1 with TRBJ1-1; D gene uncertain. The CDR3 is 12 residues long. The V end lost 4 bases, the J end lost 0 bases, and 6 bases lay between the germline ends. Germline V gene lookup returns CDR1 SQVTM and CDR2 ANQGSEA. CDR3 in DNA: TGCAGCGTTGCACGGATGAACACTGAAGCTTTCTTT. Amino acids: CSVARMNTEAFF.

This clonotype has a handful of counts. The chain is built from TRBV7-8 and TRBJ2-3; no reliable D call. The germline V gene has CDR1 SGHVS and CDR2 FQNEAQ. This CDR3 contains 14 residues. With 3 bases removed from V and 2 bases from J, the gap between germline ends came to 9 bases. CDR3 sequence reads: CASSLVEATDTQYF. The CDR3 DNA sequence: TGTGCCAGCAGCTTGGTGGAAGCCACAGATACGCAGTATTTT.

The V and J genes are TRBV5-1 and TRBJ1-1, with 10 positions matching TRBD1. J lost 7 bases, V lost 2 bases, and 14 bases had no gene match. The CDR3 sequence is 17 residues long. CDR1 and CDR2 (germline): SGHRS, YFSETQ. CDR3 sequence: CASSFMRTGGGRGEAFF. CDR3 coding DNA: TGCGCCAGCAGCTTTATGCGGACAGGGGGGGGTCGAGGTGAAGCTTTCTTT.

The chain is built from TRBV10-2 and TRBJ1-2; D is possibly TRBD1 (5 bases). V lost 3 bases, J lost 10 bases, and 18 bases lay in between. Germline V CDR1 and CDR2: WSHSY, SAAADI. The CDR3 has 14 amino acids. The CDR3 protein is CASSDSWRGRFYTF. CDR3 nucleotides: TGCGCCAGCAGTGACTCTTGGCGGGGCCGATTCTACACCTTC.

This clonotype was seen only a few times. The J gene is TRBJ1-2, the V gene TRBV5-4; D remains unclear. CDR1 is SGHNT and CDR2 is YYREEE in the germline V gene (reference sequence). This CDR3 spans 15 amino acids. V was trimmed by 8 bases and J by 3 bases, leaving 20 bases between them. The CDR3 bases are TGTGCCAGTAGCAAGAACGTACCACAGCACTATGGCTACACCTTC. It yields the protein CASSKNVPQHYGYTF.

This clonotype was recorded a few times. V is TRBV4-1 and J is TRBJ2-1, with 11 nucleotides matching TRBD2. The CDR3 has 18 residues. Losses at the gene ends were 0 bases for V and 6 bases for J; bases not matched to a gene: 10. Germline assignment: CDR1 MGHRA and CDR2 YSYEKL. DNA for the CDR3: TGCGCCAGCAGCCAAGAGAGGGTAGCGGGGGGGCCCTCCAATGAGCAGTTCTTC. Translating it yields CASSQERVAGGPSNEQFF.

This rearrangement joins TRBV15 to TRBJ2-7, with 8 bases that match TRBD1. The junction had 9 bases not matched to a gene; V was cut back by 5 bases and J by 3 bases. The germline V gene has CDR1 LNHNV and CDR2 YYDKDF (reference sequence). The CDR3 extends over 15 amino acids. CDR3 in DNA: TGTGCCACCAGCGGTCAAGGACAGGGATACTACGAGCAGTACTTC. Amino acid sequence: CATSGQGQGYYEQYF.

The V call is TRBV6-6, the J call TRBJ2-3, with D perhaps assigned TRBD1 or TRBD2 (7 bases each). CDR1 is MNHNY, CDR2 SVGAGI, per germline (reference sequence). CDR3 length equals 17 residues. With 5 bases removed from V and 0 bases from J, the gap between germline ends came to 18 bases. CDR3 loop: CASSPLRGGVSTDTQYF. The CDR3 nucleotides read TGTGCCAGCAGTCCCCTCAGGGGGGGGGTCAGCACAGATACGCAGTATTTT.

The CDR3 loop is CASSIGQGWYSPLHF. For the CDR3, the DNA is TGCGCCAGCAGCATAGGACAGGGCTGGTACTCACCCCTCCACTTT. The V and J genes are TRBV5-1 and TRBJ1-6, with TRBD1 identical over 8 bases. This CDR3 spans 15 amino acids. V was clipped by 4 bases and J by 10 bases; unmatched bases: 10. Per germline, CDR1 SGHRS and CDR2 YFSETQ.

This clonotype has a count of ten or more. The chain links TRBV10-3 to TRBJ2-7; 7 bases are shared with TRBD2. With 2 bases clipped from V and 6 bases from J, the junction kept 4 bases outside the gene matches. The CDR3 runs 13 residues. CDR1 ENHRY and CDR2 SYGVKD come from the germline V gene. The CDR3 reads CAISEGLDGEQYF. The DNA of the CDR3 is TGTGCCATCAGTGAGGGACTAGATGGCGAGCAGTACTTC.

This clonotype was found a few times. The chain carries TRBV29-1 and TRBJ2-5; TRBD2 aligns across 9 bases. CDR1 and CDR2 (germline): SQVTM, ANQGSEA. This CDR3 is built from 15 residues. The J segment lost 1 base and the V segment lost 3 bases, leaving 6 bases of the junction unmatched. The CDR3 spells CSVEILAGLQETQYF. For the CDR3, the DNA is TGCAGCGTTGAGATTCTAGCGGGGCTCCAAGAGACCCAGTACTTC.

The DNA for the CDR3 is TGTGCCAGCAGCGTTCGTTGGACCGCCGATGAGCAGTTCTTC. Translation: CASSVRWTADEQFF. The J gene is TRBJ2-1, the V gene TRBV7-2, with D hard to call. V lost 5 bases and J 8 bases, leaving 16 bases between the germline ends. CDR1 SGHTA and CDR2 FQGNSA come from the germline V gene. The length of the CDR3 is 14 residues.

This clonotype was counted a few times. V gene TRBV5-6 combines with J gene TRBJ1-6; the D is unclear. Germline V gives CDR1 SGHDT, CDR2 YYEEEE. Trimming took 5 bases from V and 4 from J, leaving 7 bases between them. The CDR3 has 13 residues. The CDR3 loop is CASRSGYNSPLHF. The CDR3 DNA follows: TGTGCCAGCAGGAGCGGGTATAATTCACCCCTCCACTTT. Full variable domain (outside the CDR3, taken from reference TRBV5-6 and TRBJ1-6): DAGVTQSPTHLIKTRGQQVTLRCSPKSGHDTVSWYQQALGQGPQFIFQYYEEEERQRGNFPDRFSGHQFPNYSSELNVNALLLGDSALYLCASRSGYNSPLHFGNGTRLTVT.

This clonotype was counted only a few times. The gene calls are TRBV2 and TRBJ1-1; D is perhaps TRBD1 (5 bases). V gave up 5 bases and J gave up 6 bases, with 16 bases separating them. Germline V gene data show CDR1 as SNHLY and CDR2 as FYNNEI. The CDR3 length is 14 residues. CDR3 region: CASSPGPPAAEAFF. The CDR3 bases are TGTGCCAGCAGTCCGGGGCCACCGGCCGCTGAAGCTTTCTTT.

The chain links TRBV3-1 to TRBJ2-4; maybe TRBD1 (5 bases). The CDR3 is made up of 17 amino acids. The germline V gene encodes CDR1 LGHDT and CDR2 YNNKEL (reference sequence). Between the trimmed V and J ends, which lost 0 bases and 3 bases, there was a span of 15 bases. For the CDR3, the DNA is TGTGCCAGCAGCCAAGATATATGGGGCATGGACAAAAACATTCAGTACTTC. This sequence encodes CASSQDIWGMDKNIQYF. The complete variable domain, with remaining parts taken from reference TRBV3-1 and TRBJ2-4, reads DTAVSQTPKYLVTQMGNDKSIKCEQNLGHDTMYWYKQDSKKFLKIMFSYNNKELIINETVPNRFSPKSPDKAHLNLHINSLELGDSAVYFCASSQDIWGMDKNIQYFGAGTRLSVL.

This clonotype occurred a few times. The chain's CDR3 is CASRPGHANEKLFF. Written as DNA, the CDR3 is TGTGCCAGCAGACCGGGACACGCGAATGAAAAACTGTTTTTT. V is TRBV7-8 and J is TRBJ1-4; D is perhaps TRBD1 (6 bases). The CDR3 is made up of 14 amino acids. V gave up 6 bases and J gave up 5 bases, with 13 bases separating them. Germline V CDR1 and CDR2: SGHVS, FQNEAQ.

This clonotype was detected only a few times. This chain uses TRBV6-1 with TRBJ2-1; tentatively, D is TRBD1 (6 bases). Trimming took 4 bases from V and 1 from J, leaving 11 bases between them. Germline loops: CDR1 MNHNS, CDR2 SASEGT. The CDR3 has 15 residues. DNA for the CDR3: TGTGCCAGCAGTGTAGGGCAGGGGTCCTACAATGAGCAGTTCTTC. This codes for CASSVGQGSYNEQFF.

A remark on this clonotype: Germline is not matched at one junction end, which may reflect a read error. V and J are TRBV5-6 and TRBJ2-1; TRBD2 agrees at 7 bases. This CDR3 comprises 16 residues. Germline values: CDR1 SGHDT, CDR2 YYEEEE. As DNA, the CDR3 is TGTACCAGCAGCTTGACGGGGGGTCCGGCTTACAATGAGCAGTTCTTC. It encodes CTSSLTGGPAYNEQFF.